This T cell receptor beta chain was retrieved from a study of blood T cell repertoires in COVID-19. In the study overall: COVID-19 samples from acute and convalescent phases originated in the United States, Italy and Spain.

Per the authors' pipeline: The authors estimated nucleated cell counts from reference gene primer amplification. Measured with immunoSEQ multiplex PCR; TCRdb has only the in-frame clones, and not every one. V and J calls and clone size are those listed in that table; D and trimming were worked out from the DNA. The sample shows approximately 210,000 clones, more than 70% of them seen only once. J gave up 5 bases and V 4 bases, and 3 bases lay outside the gene matches. Germline CDR1 and CDR2: SGDLS and YYNGEE. The CDR3 has 14 residues. This clone was counted between two and nine times. Other nucleotide sequences from this sample produce the same CDR3.

V is TRBV9 and J is TRBJ1-5; 10 bases are shared with TRBD1. This receptor was taken from a man aged 50-60 years with active or convalescent COVID-19. The sample consisted of peripheral blood. The CDR3 region has the DNA TGTGCCAGCAGCTTAGGACAGGGGGATCAGCCCCAGCATTTT. Protein sequence: CASSLGQGDQPQHF. The full variable domain, its missing parts supplied by reference TRBV9 and TRBJ1-5, is DSGVTQTPKHLITATGQRVTLRCSPRSGDLSVYWYQQSLDQGLQFLIQYYNGEERAKGNILERFSAQQFPDLHSELNLSSLELGDSALYFCASSLGQGDQPQHFGDGTRLSIL.